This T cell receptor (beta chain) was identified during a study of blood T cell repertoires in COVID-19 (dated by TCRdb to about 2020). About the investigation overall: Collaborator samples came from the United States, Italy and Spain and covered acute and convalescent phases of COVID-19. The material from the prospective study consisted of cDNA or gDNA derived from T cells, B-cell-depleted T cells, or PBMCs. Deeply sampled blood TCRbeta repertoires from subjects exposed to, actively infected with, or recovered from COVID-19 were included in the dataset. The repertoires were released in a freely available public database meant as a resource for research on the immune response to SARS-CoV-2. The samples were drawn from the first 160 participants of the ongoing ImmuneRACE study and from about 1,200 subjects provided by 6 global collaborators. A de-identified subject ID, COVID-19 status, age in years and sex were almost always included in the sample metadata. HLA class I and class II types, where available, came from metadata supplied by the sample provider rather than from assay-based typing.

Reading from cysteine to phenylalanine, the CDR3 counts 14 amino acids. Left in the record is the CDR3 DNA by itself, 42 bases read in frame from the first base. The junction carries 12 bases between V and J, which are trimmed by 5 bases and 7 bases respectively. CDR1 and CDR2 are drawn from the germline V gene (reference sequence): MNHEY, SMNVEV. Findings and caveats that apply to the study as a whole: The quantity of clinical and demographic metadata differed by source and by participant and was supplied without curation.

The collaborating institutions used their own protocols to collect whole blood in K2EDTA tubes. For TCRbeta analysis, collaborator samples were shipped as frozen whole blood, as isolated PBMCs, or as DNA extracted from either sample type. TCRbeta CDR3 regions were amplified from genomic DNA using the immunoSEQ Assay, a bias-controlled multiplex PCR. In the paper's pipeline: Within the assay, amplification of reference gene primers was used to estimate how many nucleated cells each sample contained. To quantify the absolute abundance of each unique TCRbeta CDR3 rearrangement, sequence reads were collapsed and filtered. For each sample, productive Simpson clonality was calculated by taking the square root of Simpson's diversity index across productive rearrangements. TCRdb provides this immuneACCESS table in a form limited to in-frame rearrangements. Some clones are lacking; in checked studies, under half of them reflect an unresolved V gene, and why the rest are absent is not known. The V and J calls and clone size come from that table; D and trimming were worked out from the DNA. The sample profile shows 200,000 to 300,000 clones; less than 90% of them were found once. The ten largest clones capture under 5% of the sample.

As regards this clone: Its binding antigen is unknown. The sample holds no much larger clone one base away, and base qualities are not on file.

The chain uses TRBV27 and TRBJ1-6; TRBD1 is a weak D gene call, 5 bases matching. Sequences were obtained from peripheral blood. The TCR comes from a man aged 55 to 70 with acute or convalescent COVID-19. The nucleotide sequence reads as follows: TGTGCCAGCAGTGCGGGGGTTTGGAATTCACCCCTCCACTTT. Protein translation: CASSAGVWNSPLHF.